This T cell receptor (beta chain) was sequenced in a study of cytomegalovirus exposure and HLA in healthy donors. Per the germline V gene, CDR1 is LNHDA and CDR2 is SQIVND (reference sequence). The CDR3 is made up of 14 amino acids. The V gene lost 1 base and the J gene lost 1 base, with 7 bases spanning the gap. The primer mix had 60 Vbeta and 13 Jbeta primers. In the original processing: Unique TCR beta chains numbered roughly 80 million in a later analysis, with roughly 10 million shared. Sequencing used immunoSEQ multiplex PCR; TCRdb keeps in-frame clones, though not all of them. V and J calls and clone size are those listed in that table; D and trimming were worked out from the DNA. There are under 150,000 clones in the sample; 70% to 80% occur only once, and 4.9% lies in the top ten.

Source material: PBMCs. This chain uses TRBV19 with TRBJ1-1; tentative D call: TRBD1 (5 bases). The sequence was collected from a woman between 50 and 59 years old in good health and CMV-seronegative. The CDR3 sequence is CASSIGGENTEAFF. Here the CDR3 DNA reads TGTGCCAGTAGTATAGGGGGGGAGAACACTGAAGCTTTCTTT.